This T cell receptor (beta chain) is drawn from a study of blood T cell repertoires in COVID-19. In germline, CDR1 is SGHTA, CDR2 FQGNSA. This CDR3 is 14 amino acids long. Trimming took 5 bases from V and 5 from J; bases not matched to a gene: 4. The cohort comprised adults aged 18 to 89 years residing in about 25 US areas. The method was immunoSEQ multiplex PCR; TCRdb's version includes in-frame clones alone and lacks a portion of them. Here the sample spans around 310,000 clones, roughly nine tenths being singletons. The TCR originated in a woman in her twenties or thirties who had recovered from COVID-19. Sequenced input: PBMCs or T cells enriched from blood (not recorded which). This chain links TRBV7-2 with TRBJ2-1; the match to TRBD1 covers 9 bases. The CDR3 loop is CASSPGTGNNEQFF. CDR3 DNA sequence: TGTGCCAGCAGCCCAGGGACAGGGAACAATGAGCAGTTCTTC.